Given below is one T cell receptor (beta chain) in context. The authors' processing: For nucleated cells, counts were estimated from reference gene primer amplification. The method was immunoSEQ multiplex PCR; TCRdb's version includes in-frame clones alone and lacks a portion of them. That table gives V, J and clone size, and the DNA gave D and trimming. The sample yields 65,000 to 75,000 clones, about 81% seen once. With V trimmed by 1 base and J by 5 bases, 10 bases remained unmatched. The CDR3 sequence is 17 residues long. The germline CDR1 and CDR2 sequences are SGHTA and FQGNSA. This entry belongs to a study of blood T cell repertoires in COVID-19. Study in general: Donors in the United States, Italy and Spain gave samples during acute or convalescent COVID-19. PBMCs, B-cell-depleted T cells, or T cells provided the cDNA or gDNA that made up the material.

The receptor was derived from a man older than 75 with acute or convalescent COVID-19. This chain links TRBV7-2 with TRBJ2-1, with 8 positions matching TRBD1. The material sequenced was peripheral blood. The CDR3 coding sequence is TGTGCCAGCAGCTTAGGATACAGGGGGACCATTCACAATGAGCAGTTCTTC. It encodes CASSLGYRGTIHNEQFF.